The 25 T cell receptor beta chains below come from one sample, sequenced in a study of blood T cell repertoires in COVID-19. Clones were read by immunoSEQ multiplex PCR, and TCRdb kept only the in-frame ones, dropping some. Among around 200,000 clones listed, around nine tenths were seen once. The sequencing sample was made of peripheral blood. The receptors shown here come from a man aged 40-49 years with active or convalescent COVID-19.

V gene TRBV9 combines with J gene TRBJ2-7; maybe TRBD1 (6 bases). CDR3 length: 15 residues. CDR1 and CDR2 (germline): SGDLS, YYNGEE. The V end lost 0 bases, the J end lost 0 bases, and 10 bases lay between the germline ends. The CDR3 nucleotides are TGTGCCAGCAGCGTAGTTGGGACAAGCTCCTACGAGCAGTACTTC. Amino acids: CASSVVGTSSYEQYF.

The rearrangement uses TRBV9 and TRBJ1-1; no definite D call. The ends were cut back, 0 bases at V and 0 bases at J, with 15 bases in the middle. This CDR3 comprises 17 residues. The germline V gene has CDR1 SGDLS and CDR2 YYNGEE. The CDR3 coding sequence is TGTGCCAGCAGCGTAGGGTTGTCTACGATCATGAACACTGAAGCTTTCTTT. Its translation: CASSVGLSTIMNTEAFF.

The chain combines TRBV29-1 with TRBJ2-5; TRBD2 aligns across 9 bases. The CDR3 runs 16 residues. In germline, CDR1 is SQVTM, CDR2 ANQGSEA. Trimming at V came to 3 bases and at J to 2 bases, leaving 10 bases not matched to a gene. CDR3 amino acids: CSVEGGLAGPQETQYF. In DNA, the CDR3 is TGCAGCGTTGAGGGGGGCCTAGCGGGACCACAAGAGACCCAGTACTTC.

This clone was recorded once. The chain employs TRBV12-3 or TRBV12-4 and TRBJ1-1; 7 bases match TRBD1. The CDR3 totals 13 residues. The J segment lost 5 bases and the V segment lost 7 bases, leaving 7 bases of the junction unmatched. CDR3 residues: CASKQGERTEAFF. The CDR3 DNA reads as TGTGCCAGCAAGCAGGGGGAACGGACTGAAGCTTTCTTT.

The chain joins TRBV2 to TRBJ2-4; TRBD1 matches 11 bases. With 4 bases clipped from V and 4 bases from J, the junction kept 6 bases outside the gene matches. CDR1 and CDR2 from the germline V gene are SNHLY and FYNNEI. The CDR3 contains 16 residues. In DNA form, the CDR3 reads TGTGCCAGCAGTGGTTGGGACAGGGGGTCAAAAAACATTCAGTACTTC. Its protein is CASSGWDRGSKNIQYF.

A word on this clone: The sample holds other DNA sequences that translate to the same CDR3. V and J are TRBV27 and TRBJ1-2; D is possibly TRBD1 (5 bases). Deletions cut 2 bases from V and 8 bases from J, with 9 bases between. This CDR3 comprises 12 residues. Germline assignment: CDR1 MNHEY and CDR2 SMNVEV (reference sequence). CDR3 nucleotides: TGTGCCAGCAGTTTACAGGGCTACGGCTACACCTTC. This codes for CASSLQGYGYTF.

This clone came up once. The genes are TRBV5-6 and TRBJ2-1; D might be TRBD1 (5 bases). Germline CDR1 reads SGHDT; CDR2 reads YYEEEE. Between the trimmed V and J ends, which lost 4 bases and 6 bases, there was a span of 8 bases. The CDR3 has 12 amino acids. In nucleotides, the CDR3 is TGTGCCAGCAGCCGGACACGCAATGAGCAGTTCTTC. Amino acids: CASSRTRNEQFF.

V gene TRBV11-3 combines with J gene TRBJ1-6; TRBD1 matches at 8 bases. V was clipped by 6 bases and J by 9 bases; unmatched bases: 1. The CDR3 runs to 12 residues. Germline loops: CDR1 SGHNT, CDR2 YENEEA. The CDR3 spells CASRQGGSPLHF. DNA for the CDR3: TGTGCCAGCAGACAGGGGGGTTCACCCCTCCACTTT.

The rearrangement uses TRBV27 and TRBJ1-4, with D uncertain. This CDR3 has 13 amino acids. Trimming cost V 5 bases and J 4 bases, with 8 bases left between them. Germline V gene lookup returns CDR1 MNHEY and CDR2 SMNVEV (reference sequence). This chain's CDR3 is CASSPRSNEKLFF. The CDR3, as DNA: TGTGCCAGCAGTCCCCGGAGTAATGAAAAACTGTTTTTT. Full variable domain (rest looked up from reference TRBV27 and TRBJ1-4): EAQVTQNPRYLITVTGKKLTVTCSQNMNHEYMSWYRQDPGLGLRQIYYSMNVEVTDKGDVPEGYKVSRKEKRNFPLILESPSPNQTSLYFCASSPRSNEKLFFGSGTQLSVL.

CDR3 in amino acids: CASSQLGQGGSPLHF. Here the CDR3 DNA reads TGTGCCAGCAGCCAACTGGGACAGGGCGGTTCACCCCTCCACTTT. The V and J genes are TRBV3-1 (or the pseudogene TRBV3-2) and TRBJ1-6, with TRBD1 matching 9 bases. V lost 2 bases to trimming and J lost 9 bases; unmatched junction nucleotides: 5. The CDR3 runs 15 residues. The germline V gene encodes CDR1 LGHDT and CDR2 YNNKEL (reference sequence).

The chain carries TRBV3-1 (or the pseudogene TRBV3-2) and TRBJ2-3, with 7 bases identical to TRBD2. The germline CDR1 and CDR2 sequences are LGHDT and YNNKEL (reference sequence). V lost 8 bases to trimming and J lost 0 bases; unmatched junction nucleotides: 8. The CDR3 is made up of 15 amino acids. The CDR3 coding sequence is TGTGCCAGCTCTGGCTGGGGGGGAAGCACAGATACGCAGTATTTT. It specifies CASSGWGGSTDTQYF.

J is TRBJ2-1 and V is TRBV4-2; 10 nucleotides line up with TRBD1. Germline V gene sequence: CDR1 LGHNA, CDR2 YNFKEQ. With 4 bases clipped from V and 5 bases from J, the junction kept 8 bases outside the gene matches. The CDR3 totals 16 residues. In DNA, the CDR3 is TGTGCCAGCAGCCTCACCCCGGGACAGGGGAACAATGAGCAGTTCTTC. It codes for CASSLTPGQGNNEQFF.

The gene calls are TRBV9 and TRBJ1-2; 7 bases map to TRBD1. The V segment lost 4 bases and the J segment 8 bases; nucleotides outside the gene matches: 11. Germline lookup yields CDR1 SGDLS and CDR2 YYNGEE. The CDR3 runs to 14 residues. The CDR3 sequence is CASSFLGQAGGYTF. As DNA, the CDR3 is TGTGCCAGCAGCTTCTTAGGACAGGCCGGCGGCTACACCTTC.

The V call is TRBV4-1, the J call TRBJ2-7; 8 nucleotides line up with TRBD1. With 0 bases clipped from V and 4 bases from J, the junction kept 11 bases outside the gene matches. The germline gives CDR1 MGHRA, CDR2 YSYEKL. This CDR3 is built from 17 residues. This CDR3 reads CASSQDNLGDRGYEQYF. The DNA for the CDR3 is TGCGCCAGCAGCCAAGATAACCTCGGCGACAGGGGTTACGAGCAGTACTTC.

This clone has just a few counts. The chain employs TRBV15 and TRBJ2-7, with D possibly TRBD1 on 5 matching bases. Germline CDR1 and CDR2: LNHNV and YYDKDF (reference sequence). Trimming stripped 0 bases from V and 0 bases from J, with 12 bases between. The CDR3 covers 16 residues. CDR3 amino acids: CATSRDAGIDSYEQYF. The CDR3 nucleotides are TGTGCCACCAGCAGAGATGCAGGGATCGACTCCTACGAGCAGTACTTC.

The gene calls are TRBV27 and TRBJ2-7; D is undetermined. Germline-derived CDR1 and CDR2 are MNHEY and SMNVEV (reference sequence). V dropped 0 bases and J dropped 5 bases, with 11 bases sitting between them. This CDR3 comprises 14 residues. The CDR3 nucleotides read TGTGCCAGCAGTTTATCCGGAGCAAGCCACGAGCAGTACTTC. Residues: CASSLSGASHEQYF.

This clone was seen a single time. The genes are TRBV7-6 and TRBJ2-7, with TRBD2 matching over 8 bases. This CDR3 spans 14 amino acids. Trimming took 0 bases from V and 7 from J; bases not matched to a gene: 5. Germline CDR1 is SGHVS and CDR2 is FNYEAQ. DNA of the CDR3: TGTGCCAGCAGCTTAGCTAGCGGGGAGGATGAGCAGTACTTC. It yields the protein CASSLASGEDEQYF.

The chain carries TRBV5-4 and TRBJ2-1, with TRBD2 matching 12 bases. After removal of 0 bases from V and 7 bases from J, the junction contained 8 bases not matched to a gene. Germline assignment: CDR1 SGHNT and CDR2 YYREEE (reference sequence). The CDR3 spans 17 residues. The CDR3 DNA is TGTGCCAGCAGCTTGGCCACGGCTAGCGGGGGGGCAAATGAGCAGTTCTTC. It translates to CASSLATASGGANEQFF.

This clone was seen a handful of times. The chain combines TRBV7-2 with TRBJ2-4; D may be TRBD2 (6 bases). V lost 1 base and J lost 6, with 13 bases in between. CDR1 SGHTA and CDR2 FQGNSA come from the germline V gene. This CDR3 has 15 residues. CDR3 sequence reads: CASSLGGGAGNIQYF. CDR3 nucleotides: TGTGCCAGCAGCTTAGGGGGCGGGGCGGGAAACATTCAGTACTTC.

V and J are TRBV19 and TRBJ1-4; TRBD1 is a possible D gene (5 bases). V lost 9 bases and J 0 bases, leaving 17 bases between the germline ends. This CDR3 contains 16 residues. Per the germline V gene, CDR1 is LNHDA and CDR2 is SQIVND (reference sequence). The CDR3 DNA follows: TGTGCCAGCAACAGAGAAAGACAGACAACTAATGAAAAACTGTTTTTT. Its translation is CASNRERQTTNEKLFF.

This chain uses TRBV21-1 with TRBJ1-5; whether TRBD1, the table's D call, matches the DNA was not checked. TRBV21-1 is a known pseudogene. This CDR3 region has 16 residues. Here the CDR3 reads CASTALGQGRGQPQHF. The CDR3 DNA reads as TGTGCCAGTACGGCCCTGGGACAGGGCAGAGGTCAGCCCCAGCATTTT.

This chain links TRBV11-3 with TRBJ2-3; TRBD2 agrees at 9 bases. V gave up 5 bases and J gave up 3 bases; unmatched junction bases: 21. The germline gives CDR1 SGHNT, CDR2 YENEEA. This CDR3 spans 20 amino acids. The CDR3 sequence: CASSAWSSRTSEKETDTQYF. For the CDR3, the DNA is TGTGCCAGCAGCGCATGGAGCTCTAGGACTAGCGAAAAGGAGACAGATACGCAGTATTTT.

The V gene is TRBV14, the J gene TRBJ1-4, with a tentative D call TRBD1 (5 bases). Trimming cost V 4 bases and J 0 bases, with 18 bases left between them. The CDR3 has 18 residues. CDR1 and CDR2 (germline): SGHDN, FVKESK. The CDR3 coding sequence is TGTGCCAGCAGCCCGACAGAATTGGAGGGACCAACTAATGAAAAACTGTTTTTT. It codes for CASSPTELEGPTNEKLFF. The full variable domain, rest sourced from reference TRBV14 and TRBJ1-4, is EAGVTQFPSHSVIEKGQTVTLRCDPISGHDNLYWYRRVMGKEIKFLLHFVKESKQDESGMPNNRFLAERTGGTYSTLKVQPAELEDSGVYFCASSPTELEGPTNEKLFFGSGTQLSVL.

This rearrangement joins TRBV30 to TRBJ1-1; TRBD1 aligns across 8 bases. CDR3 size: 14 residues. Germline CDR1 reads GTSNPN; CDR2 reads SVGIG (reference sequence). Unmatched junction bases numbered 3, after V lost 2 bases and J lost 1 base. CDR3 loop: CAWSRGTGNTEAFF. CDR3 nucleotides: TGTGCCTGGAGTCGGGGGACAGGGAACACTGAAGCTTTCTTT.

This rearrangement joins TRBV2 to TRBJ2-2; D is perhaps TRBD1 (5 bases). Trimming shortened V by 4 bases and J by 4 bases, and 7 bases separated the two germline ends. Germline assignment: CDR1 SNHLY and CDR2 FYNNEI. The CDR3 is 13 residues long. CDR3: CASSGGGTGELFF. CDR3 DNA: TGTGCCAGCAGTGGGGGCGGCACCGGGGAGCTGTTTTTT.